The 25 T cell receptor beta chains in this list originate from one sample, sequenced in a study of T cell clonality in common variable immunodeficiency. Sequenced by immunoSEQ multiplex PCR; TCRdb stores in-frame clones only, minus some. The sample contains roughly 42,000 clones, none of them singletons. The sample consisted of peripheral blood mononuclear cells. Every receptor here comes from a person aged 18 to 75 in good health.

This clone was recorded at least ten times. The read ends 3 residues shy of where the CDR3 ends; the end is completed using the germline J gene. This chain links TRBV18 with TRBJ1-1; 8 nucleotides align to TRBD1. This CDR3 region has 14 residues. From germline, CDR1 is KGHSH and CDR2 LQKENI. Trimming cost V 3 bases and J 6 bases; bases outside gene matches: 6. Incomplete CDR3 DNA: TGTGCCAGCTCACCGATGACAGGGGACCCTGAA. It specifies CASSPMTGDPE. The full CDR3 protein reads CASSPMTGDPEAFF.

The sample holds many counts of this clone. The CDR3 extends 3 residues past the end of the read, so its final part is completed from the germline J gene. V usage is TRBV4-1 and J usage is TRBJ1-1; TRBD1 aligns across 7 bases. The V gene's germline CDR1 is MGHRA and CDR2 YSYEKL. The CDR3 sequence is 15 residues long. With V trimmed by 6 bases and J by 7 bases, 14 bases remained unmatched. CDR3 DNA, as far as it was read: TGCGCCAGCAGTCAGCCCCGGACAGGACCAAGTGAA. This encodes CASSQPRTGPSE. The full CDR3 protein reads CASSQPRTGPSEAFF.

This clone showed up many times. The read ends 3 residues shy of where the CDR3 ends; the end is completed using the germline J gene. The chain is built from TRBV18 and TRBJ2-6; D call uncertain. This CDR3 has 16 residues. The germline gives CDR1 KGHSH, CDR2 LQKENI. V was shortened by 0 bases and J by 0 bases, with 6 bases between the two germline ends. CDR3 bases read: TGTGCCAGCTCACCACCGAAAGCCTCTGGGGCCAACGTC. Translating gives CASSPPKASGANV. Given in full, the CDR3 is CASSPPKASGANVLTF. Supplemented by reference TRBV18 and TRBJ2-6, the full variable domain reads NAGVMQNPRHLVRRRGQEARLRCSPMKGHSHVYWYRQLPEEGLKFMVYLQKENIIDESGMPKERFSAEFPKEGPSILRIQQVVRGDSAAYFCASSPPKASGANVLTFGAGSRLTVL.

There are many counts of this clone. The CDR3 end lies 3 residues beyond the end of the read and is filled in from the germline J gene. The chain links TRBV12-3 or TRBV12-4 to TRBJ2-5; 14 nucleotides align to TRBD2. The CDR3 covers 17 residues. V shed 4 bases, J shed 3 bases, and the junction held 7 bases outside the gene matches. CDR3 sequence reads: CASSSGLAGEIEETQYF. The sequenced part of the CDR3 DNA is TGTGCCAGCAGTTCGGGACTAGCGGGGGAAATTGAAGAGACC.

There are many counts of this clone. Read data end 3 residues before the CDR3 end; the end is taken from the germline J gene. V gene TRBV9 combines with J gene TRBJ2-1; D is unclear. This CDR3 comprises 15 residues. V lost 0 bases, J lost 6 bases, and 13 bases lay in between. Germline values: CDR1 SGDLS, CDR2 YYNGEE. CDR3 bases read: TGTGCCAGCAGCGTAGGCAGAAGTCCCCGCAATGAG. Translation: CASSVGRSPRNE. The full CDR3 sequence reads CASSVGRSPRNEQFF.

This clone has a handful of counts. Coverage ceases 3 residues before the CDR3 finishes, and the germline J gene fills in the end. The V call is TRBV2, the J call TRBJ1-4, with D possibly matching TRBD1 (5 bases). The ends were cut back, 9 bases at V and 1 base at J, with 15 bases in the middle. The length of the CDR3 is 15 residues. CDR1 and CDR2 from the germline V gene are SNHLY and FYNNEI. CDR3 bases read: TGTGCCAGTCATACCGAAGACAGAACTAATGAAAAA. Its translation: CASHTEDRTNEK. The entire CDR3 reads CASHTEDRTNEKLFF.

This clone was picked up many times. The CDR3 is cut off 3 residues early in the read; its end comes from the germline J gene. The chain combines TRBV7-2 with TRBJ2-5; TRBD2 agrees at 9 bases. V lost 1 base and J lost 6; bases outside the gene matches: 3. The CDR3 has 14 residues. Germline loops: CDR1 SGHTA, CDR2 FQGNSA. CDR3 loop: CASSLGAGGQTQYF. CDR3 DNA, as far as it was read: TGTGCCAGCAGCTTAGGAGCGGGAGGACAGACC.

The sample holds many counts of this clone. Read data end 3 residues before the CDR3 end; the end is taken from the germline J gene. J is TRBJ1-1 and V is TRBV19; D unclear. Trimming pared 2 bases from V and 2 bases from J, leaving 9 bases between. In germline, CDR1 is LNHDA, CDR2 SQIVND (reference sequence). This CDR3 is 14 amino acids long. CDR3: CASSISVSNTEAFF. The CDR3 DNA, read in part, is TGTGCCAGTAGTATATCTGTCAGTAACACTGAA. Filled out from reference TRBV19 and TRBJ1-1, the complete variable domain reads DGGITQSPKYLFRKEGQNVTLSCEQNLNHDAMYWYRQDPGQGLRLIYYSQIVNDFQKGDIAEGYSVSREKKESFPLTVTSAQKNPTAFYLCASSISVSNTEAFFGQGTRLTVV.

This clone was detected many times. The sequenced part of the CDR3 DNA is TGCGCCAGCAGCCAGGGACTAGCGGGAGGAAGCACAGATACG. Translating gives CASSQGLAGGSTDT. The whole CDR3 sequence is CASSQGLAGGSTDTQYF. The chain couples TRBV5-1 to TRBJ2-3; 15 bases agree with TRBD2. The read halts 3 residues ahead of the CDR3 end, with the missing end drawn from the germline J gene. With V trimmed by 4 bases and J by 0 bases, 3 bases remained unmatched. This CDR3 contains 17 residues. The germline CDR1 and CDR2 sequences are SGHRS and YFSETQ. The complete variable domain, with remaining parts taken from reference TRBV5-1 and TRBJ2-3, reads KAGVTQTPRYLIKTRGQQVTLSCSPISGHRSVSWYQQTPGQGLQFLFEYFSETQRNKGNFPGRFSGRQFSNSRSEMNVSTLELGDSALYLCASSQGLAGGSTDTQYFGPGTRLTVL.

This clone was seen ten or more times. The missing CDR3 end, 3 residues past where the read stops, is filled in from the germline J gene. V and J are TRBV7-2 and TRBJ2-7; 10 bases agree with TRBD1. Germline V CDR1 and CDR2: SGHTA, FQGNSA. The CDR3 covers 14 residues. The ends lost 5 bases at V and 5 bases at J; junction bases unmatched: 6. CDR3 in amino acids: CASSETGGIDEQYF. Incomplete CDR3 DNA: TGTGCCAGCAGCGAGACAGGGGGCATCGACGAG.

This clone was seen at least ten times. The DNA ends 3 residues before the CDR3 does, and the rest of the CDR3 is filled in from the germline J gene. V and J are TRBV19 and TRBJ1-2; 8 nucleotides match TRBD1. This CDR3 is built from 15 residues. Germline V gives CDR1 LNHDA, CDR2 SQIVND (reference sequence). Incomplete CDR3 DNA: TGTGCCAGTAGTACCCACACGACAGGGGCCAGAGGC. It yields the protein CASSTHTTGARG. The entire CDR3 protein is CASSTHTTGARGYTF.

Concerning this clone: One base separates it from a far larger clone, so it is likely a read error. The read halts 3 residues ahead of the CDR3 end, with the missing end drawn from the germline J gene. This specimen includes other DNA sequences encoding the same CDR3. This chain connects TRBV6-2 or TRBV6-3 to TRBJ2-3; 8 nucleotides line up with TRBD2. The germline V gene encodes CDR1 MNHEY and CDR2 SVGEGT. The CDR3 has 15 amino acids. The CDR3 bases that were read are TGCGCCAGCACCAAAATGGCGGGGGGATCAGATACG. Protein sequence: CASTKMAGGSDT. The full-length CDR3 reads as CASTKMAGGSDTQYF.

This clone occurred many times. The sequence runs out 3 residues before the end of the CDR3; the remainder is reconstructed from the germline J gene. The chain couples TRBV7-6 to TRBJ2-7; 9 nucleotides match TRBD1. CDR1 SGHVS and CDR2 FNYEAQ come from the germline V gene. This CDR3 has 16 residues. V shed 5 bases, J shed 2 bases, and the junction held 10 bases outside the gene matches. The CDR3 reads CASSPGPRQGAYEQYF. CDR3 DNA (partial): TGTGCCAGCAGCCCAGGGCCGAGACAGGGGGCCTACGAG.

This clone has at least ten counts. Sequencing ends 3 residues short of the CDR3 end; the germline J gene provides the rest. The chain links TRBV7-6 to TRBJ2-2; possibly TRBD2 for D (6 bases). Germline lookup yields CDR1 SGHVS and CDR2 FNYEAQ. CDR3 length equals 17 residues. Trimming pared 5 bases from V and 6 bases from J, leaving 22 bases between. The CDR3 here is CASSPSGGAFSPGELFF. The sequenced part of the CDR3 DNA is TGTGCCAGCAGCCCATCCGGAGGGGCGTTCTCCCCCGGGGAG.

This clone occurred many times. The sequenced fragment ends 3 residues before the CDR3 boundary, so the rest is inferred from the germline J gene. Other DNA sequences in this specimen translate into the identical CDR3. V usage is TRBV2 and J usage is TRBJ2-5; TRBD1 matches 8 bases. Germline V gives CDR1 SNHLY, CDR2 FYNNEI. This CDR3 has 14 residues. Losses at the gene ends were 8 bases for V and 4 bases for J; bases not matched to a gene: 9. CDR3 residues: CASRRGQGGETQYF. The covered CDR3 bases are TGTGCCAGCCGTAGAGGACAGGGTGGAGAGACC.

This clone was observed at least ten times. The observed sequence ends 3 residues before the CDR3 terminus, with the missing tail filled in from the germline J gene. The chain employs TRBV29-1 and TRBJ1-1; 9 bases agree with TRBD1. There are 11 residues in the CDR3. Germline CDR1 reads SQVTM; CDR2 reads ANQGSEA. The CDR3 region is CSVSGQGEAFF. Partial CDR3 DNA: TGCAGCGTCTCTGGACAGGGGGAA.

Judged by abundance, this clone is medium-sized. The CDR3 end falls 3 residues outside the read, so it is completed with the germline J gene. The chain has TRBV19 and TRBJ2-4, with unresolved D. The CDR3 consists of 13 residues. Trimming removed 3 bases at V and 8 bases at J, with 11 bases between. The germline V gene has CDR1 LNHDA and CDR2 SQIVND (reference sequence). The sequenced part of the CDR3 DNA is TGTGCCAGTAGTATGGCTCTGACTGACATT. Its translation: CASSMALTDI. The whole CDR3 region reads CASSMALTDIQYF.

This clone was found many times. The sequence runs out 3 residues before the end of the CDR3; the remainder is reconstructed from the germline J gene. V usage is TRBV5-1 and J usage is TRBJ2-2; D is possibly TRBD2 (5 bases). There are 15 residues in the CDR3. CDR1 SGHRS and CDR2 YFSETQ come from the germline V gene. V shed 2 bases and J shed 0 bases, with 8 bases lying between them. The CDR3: CASSLGRANTGELFF. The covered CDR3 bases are TGCGCCAGCAGCTTAGGGCGGGCGAACACCGGGGAG.

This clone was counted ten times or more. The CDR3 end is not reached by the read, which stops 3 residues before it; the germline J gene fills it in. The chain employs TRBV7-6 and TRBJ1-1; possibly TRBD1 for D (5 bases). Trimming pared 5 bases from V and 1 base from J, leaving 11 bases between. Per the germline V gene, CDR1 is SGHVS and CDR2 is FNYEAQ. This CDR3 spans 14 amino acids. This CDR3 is CASSRGGTNTEAFF. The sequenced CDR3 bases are TGTGCCAGCAGCCGCGGGGGGACGAACACTGAA.

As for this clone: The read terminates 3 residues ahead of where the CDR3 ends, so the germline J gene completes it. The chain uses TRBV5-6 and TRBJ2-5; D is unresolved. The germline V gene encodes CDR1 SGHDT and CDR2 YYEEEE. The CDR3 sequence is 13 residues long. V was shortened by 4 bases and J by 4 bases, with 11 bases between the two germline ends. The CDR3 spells CASSRWYPETQYF. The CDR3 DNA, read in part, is TGTGCCAGCAGCCGGTGGTATCCAGAGACC. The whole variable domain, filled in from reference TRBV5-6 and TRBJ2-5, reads DAGVTQSPTHLIKTRGQQVTLRCSPKSGHDTVSWYQQALGQGPQFIFQYYEEEERQRGNFPDRFSGHQFPNYSSELNVNALLLGDSALYLCASSRWYPETQYFGPGTRLLVL.

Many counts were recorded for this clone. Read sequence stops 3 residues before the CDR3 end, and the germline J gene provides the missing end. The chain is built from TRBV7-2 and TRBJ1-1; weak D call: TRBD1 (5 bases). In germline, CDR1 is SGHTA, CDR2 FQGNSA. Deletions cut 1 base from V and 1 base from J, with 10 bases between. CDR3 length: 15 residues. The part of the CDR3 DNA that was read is TGTGCCAGCAGCTTAGGGCGGGGCGGGAACACTGAA. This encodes CASSLGRGGNTE. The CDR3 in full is CASSLGRGGNTEAFF.

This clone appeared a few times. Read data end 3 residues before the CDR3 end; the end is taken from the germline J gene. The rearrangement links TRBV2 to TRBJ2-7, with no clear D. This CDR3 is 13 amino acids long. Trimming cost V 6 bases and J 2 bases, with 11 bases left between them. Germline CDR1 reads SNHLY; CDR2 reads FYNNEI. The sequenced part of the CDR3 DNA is TGTGCCAGCAGCGGCGGTGTACCCTACGAG. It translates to CASSGGVPYE. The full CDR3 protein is CASSGGVPYEQYF.

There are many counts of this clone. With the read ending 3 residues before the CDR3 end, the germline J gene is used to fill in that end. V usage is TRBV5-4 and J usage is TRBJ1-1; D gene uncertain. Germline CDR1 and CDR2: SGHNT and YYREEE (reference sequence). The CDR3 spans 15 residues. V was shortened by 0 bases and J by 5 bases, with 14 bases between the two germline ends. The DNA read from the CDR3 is TGTGCCAGCAGCTTGGATGGACTTGTCGGGACTGAA. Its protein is CASSLDGLVGTE. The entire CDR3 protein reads CASSLDGLVGTEAFF.

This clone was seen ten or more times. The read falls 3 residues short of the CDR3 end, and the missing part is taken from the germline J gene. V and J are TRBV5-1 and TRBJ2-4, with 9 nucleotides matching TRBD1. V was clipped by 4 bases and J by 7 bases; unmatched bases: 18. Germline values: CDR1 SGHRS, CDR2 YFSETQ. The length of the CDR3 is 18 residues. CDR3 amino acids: CASSQSPGQGGQGNIQYF. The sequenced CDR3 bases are TGCGCCAGCAGCCAATCACCGGGACAGGGAGGACAGGGGAACATT.

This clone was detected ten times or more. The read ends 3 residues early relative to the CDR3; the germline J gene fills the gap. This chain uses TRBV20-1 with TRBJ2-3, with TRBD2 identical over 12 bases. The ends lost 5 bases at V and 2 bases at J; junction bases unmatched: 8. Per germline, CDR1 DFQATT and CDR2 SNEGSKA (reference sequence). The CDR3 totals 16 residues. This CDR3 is CSAAFSSGGATDTQYF. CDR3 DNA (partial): TGCAGTGCTGCCTTTTCTAGCGGGGGGGCCACAGATACG.